These T cell receptor beta chains were read from a single sample in a study of OX40 agonist ivuxolimab in advanced cancers. Clones were sequenced by immunoSEQ multiplex PCR, and TCRdb holds only the in-frame ones, with some missing. The sample carries tens of thousands of clones, around 84% recorded once. The specimen was CD4+ or CD8+ T cells sorted from blood, collected in a trial of the OX40 agonist ivuxolimab. The receptors were sampled from an adult with an advanced solid tumor such as melanoma, head and neck, liver or kidney cancer. Each CDR3 is given without its conserved first and last residue. A D gene is named only where the DNA matches it firmly.

TRBD2 | TRBJ2-5 | TRBV27 | ASSSLRGRETQY
. | TRBJ2-5 | TRBV20-1 | SAIQETQY
TRBD2 | TRBJ2-3 | TRBV5-4 | ASSPLAGGATDTQY
. | TRBJ2-1 | TRBV20-1 | SASEVEQF
. | TRBJ1-2 | TRBV18 | ASSPTQFYGYT
TRBD2 | TRBJ2-2 | TRBV18 | ASSPPAGVGTGELF
. | TRBJ2-7 | TRBV11-2 | ASSAHQGPYEQY
. | TRBJ2-3 | TRBV11-2 | ASSLGGAADTQY
TRBD1 | TRBJ2-1 | TRBV4-1 | ASRHWTGAGGNEQF
TRBD1 | TRBJ2-1 | TRBV6-6 | ASRPDRGGNEQF
. | TRBJ1-1 | TRBV30 | AWKDQSGTEAF
TRBD1 | TRBJ2-7 | TRBV6-5 | ASTPQGAEEQY
TRBD1 | TRBJ1-6 | TRBV6-1 | ASKETGTGLSPLH
. | TRBJ2-1 | TRBV10-3 | AISERQGPNNEQF
. | TRBJ1-5 | TRBV6-1 | ASSEAQSRASNQPQH
. | TRBJ2-5 | TRBV30 | AWDAGDETQY
. | TRBJ1-5 | TRBV11-2 | ASSLGGGQPQH
. | TRBJ1-2 | TRBV5-4 | ASSPHPGGYGYT
. | TRBJ1-4 | TRBV28 | ASRLYEKLF
TRBD2 | TRBJ2-7 | TRBV7-2 | ASSLSSGVTYEQY
TRBD1 | TRBJ1-1 | TRBV28 | ASTVGTVEAF
. | TRBJ1-5 | TRBV28 | ASSSILARWGEPQH
. | TRBJ1-5 | TRBV10-3 | AISKDSFYSNQPQH